The next 8 T cell receptor beta chains were all read from a single sample in a study of radiotherapy plus CTLA-4 blockade in lung cancer. Sequencing used immunoSEQ multiplex PCR; TCRdb keeps in-frame clones, though not all of them. The sample carries tens of thousands of clones, 79% recorded once. The source was peripheral blood, collected from a patient treated with radiotherapy plus ipilimumab. The receptors here all came from a human donor with non-small cell lung cancer who had a complete response to radiotherapy plus ipilimumab.

The rearrangement links TRBV29-1 to TRBJ2-7; D is possibly TRBD1 (5 bases). The CDR3 is made up of 12 amino acids. CDR1 is SQVTM, CDR2 ANQGSEA, per germline. Trimming pared 4 bases from V and 2 bases from J, leaving 9 bases between. CDR3 loop: CSVGGATYEQYF. The CDR3 region has the DNA TGCAGCGTTGGTGGGGCTACCTACGAGCAGTACTTC.

J is TRBJ1-1 and V is TRBV7-9; D may be TRBD1 (5 bases). V lost 3 bases and J lost 4, with 9 bases in between. This CDR3 comprises 13 residues. Germline CDR1 is SEHNR and CDR2 is FQNEAQ (reference sequence). The CDR3 DNA reads TGTGCCAGCAGCTTCCCCGGGGCCACTGAAGCTTTCTTT. Translated: CASSFPGATEAFF.

V gene TRBV2 combines with J gene TRBJ2-1, with 10 bases identical to TRBD2. The CDR3 is 15 amino acids. Germline CDR1 SNHLY, CDR2 FYNNEI. V lost 6 bases and J lost 7; bases outside the gene matches: 9. Written as DNA, the CDR3 is TGTGCCAGCAGGGGCTTTCGGACTAGCGGTAATGAGCAGTTCTTC. Protein product: CASRGFRTSGNEQFF. Combining the CDR3 with reference TRBV2 and TRBJ2-1 gives the whole variable domain EPEVTQTPSHQVTQMGQEVILRCVPISNHLYFYWYRQILGQKVEFLVSFYNNEISEKSEIFDDQFSVERPDGSNFTLKIRSTKLEDSAMYFCASRGFRTSGNEQFFGPGTRLTVL.

The chain links TRBV11-3 to TRBJ2-3; D is undetermined. V gave up 1 base and J gave up 3 bases, with 8 bases separating them. From germline, CDR1 is SGHNT and CDR2 YENEEA. The CDR3 is 14 residues long. The CDR3 loop is CASSLVPITDTQYF. In DNA, the CDR3 is TGTGCCAGCAGCTTAGTCCCCATAACAGATACGCAGTATTTT.

This chain connects TRBV6-6 to TRBJ2-1; D possibly corresponds to TRBD2 (5 bases). The CDR3 sequence is 15 residues long. The germline gives CDR1 MNHNY, CDR2 SVGAGI (reference sequence). V was trimmed by 0 bases and J by 1 base, leaving 7 bases between them. CDR3 DNA sequence: TGTGCCAGCAGTTACTCACGGGATTCCTACAATGAGCAGTTCTTC. Residues: CASSYSRDSYNEQFF.

This chain links TRBV10-1 with TRBJ2-5; 8 bases line up with TRBD2. The end of the DNA is better explained by TRBJ2-7, so the J call may be wrong. This CDR3 region has 14 residues. Germline CDR1 WNHNN, CDR2 SYGVQD (reference sequence). As DNA, the CDR3 is TGCGCCAGTAGTTCCGTGCGGGGGGCCTACGAGCAGTACTTC. Protein: CASSSVRGAYEQYF.

The chain has TRBV15 and TRBJ2-5, with D tentatively TRBD1 or TRBD2 (5 bases each). With 6 bases removed from V and 5 bases from J, the gap between germline ends came to 13 bases. CDR1 and CDR2 (germline): LNHNV, YYDKDF (reference sequence). The CDR3 covers 13 residues. CDR3: CATRAQGRETQYF. The CDR3 nucleotides read TGTGCCACCAGAGCCCAGGGACGGGAGACCCAGTACTTC.

The genes are TRBV7-9 and TRBJ1-4; 8 nucleotides line up with TRBD1. The junction had 9 bases not matched to a gene; V was cut back by 1 base and J by 8 bases. The CDR3 is 16 amino acids. The germline gives CDR1 SEHNR, CDR2 FQNEAQ (reference sequence). Written as DNA, the CDR3 is TGTGCCAGCAGCTTAGTAGCCGACAGGGGAGGAGAAAAACTGTTTTTT. Translating gives CASSLVADRGGEKLFF.